This T cell receptor beta chain came from a study of blood T cells in healthy people across ages. CDR3 length equals 16 residues. CDR1 is DFQATT and CDR2 is SNEGSKA in the germline V gene (reference sequence). The V segment lost 0 bases and the J segment 5 bases; nucleotides outside the gene matches: 11. Then a second PCR, running roughly 7 to 11 cycles, was carried out with a sample-barcoded 5' primer and a J-beta primer mix. Each CDR3 protein gets one entry after TCRdb re-called the 5' RACE reads with MiXCR. The sample holds around 1,500,000 distinct CDR3 sequences; roughly 30% are singletons and the top ten take 6.5% to 8.5%.

The gene calls are TRBV20-1 and TRBJ2-3; 7 nucleotides match TRBD2. The specimen sequenced was blood. The receptor's source is a young woman in good health. CDR3 DNA: TGCAGTGCTAGAGATCCCCGGGACTCGGGGGGAGATACGCAGTATTTT. Protein: CSARDPRDSGGDTQYF.